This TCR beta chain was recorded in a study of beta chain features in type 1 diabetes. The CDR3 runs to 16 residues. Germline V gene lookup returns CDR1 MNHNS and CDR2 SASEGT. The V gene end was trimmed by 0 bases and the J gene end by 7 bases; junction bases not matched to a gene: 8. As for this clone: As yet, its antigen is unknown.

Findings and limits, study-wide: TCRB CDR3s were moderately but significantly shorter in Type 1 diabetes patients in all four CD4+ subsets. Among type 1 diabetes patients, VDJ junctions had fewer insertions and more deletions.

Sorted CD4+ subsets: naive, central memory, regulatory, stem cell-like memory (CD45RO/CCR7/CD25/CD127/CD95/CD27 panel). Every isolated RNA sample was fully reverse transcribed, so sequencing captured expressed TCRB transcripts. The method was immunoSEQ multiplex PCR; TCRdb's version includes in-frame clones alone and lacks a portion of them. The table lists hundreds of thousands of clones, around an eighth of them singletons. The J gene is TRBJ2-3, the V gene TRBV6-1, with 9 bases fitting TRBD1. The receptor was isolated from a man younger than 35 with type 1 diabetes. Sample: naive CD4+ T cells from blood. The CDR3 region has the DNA TGTGCCAGCAGTGAAGCGTGGGACAGGGCGGTTCATACGCAGTATTTT. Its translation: CASSEAWDRAVHTQYF.